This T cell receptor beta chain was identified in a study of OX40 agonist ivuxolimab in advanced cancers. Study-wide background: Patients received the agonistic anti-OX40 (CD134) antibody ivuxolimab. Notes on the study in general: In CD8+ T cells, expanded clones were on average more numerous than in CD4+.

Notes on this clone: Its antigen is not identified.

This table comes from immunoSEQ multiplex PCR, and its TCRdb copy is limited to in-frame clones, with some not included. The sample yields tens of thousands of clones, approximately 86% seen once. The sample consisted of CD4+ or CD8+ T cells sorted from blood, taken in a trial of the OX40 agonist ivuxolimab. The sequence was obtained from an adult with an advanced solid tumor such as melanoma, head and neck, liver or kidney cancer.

The CDR3 nucleotides read TGCGCCAGCAGTCAAGAAAAGATGGATAGCAGCAGGGGGGGGTTACCCTACGAGCAGTACGTC. Protein sequence: CASSQEKMDSSRGGLPYEQYV. V and J are TRBV23-1 and TRBJ2-7; D may match TRBD1 or TRBD2 (7 bases each). TRBV23-1 is noted as an ORF with a role that remains uncertain. Trimming removed 2 bases from V and 2 bases from J, with 31 bases in between. This CDR3 contains 21 residues.